The clone carrying this T cell receptor (beta chain) was recorded many times. What it binds is unknown. The data belong to a study of blood T cells in healthy people across ages. For the second PCR, which ran for about 6 to 12 cycles, a sample-barcoded 5' primer and a J-beta primer mix were used. Template switching added a 12-random-nucleotide identifier to every cDNA molecule. TCRdb ran MiXCR on the 5' RACE reads and lists one entry per CDR3 protein. Of approximately 810,000 distinct CDR3 sequences listed, about 28% are singletons. Overall study findings and caveats: Long-lived and aged donors differed, with more naive CD4+ cells and higher diversity in the long-lived. Roughly linear declines in TCR beta diversity per million T cells occurred with age.

V lost 5 bases to trimming and J lost 5 bases; unmatched junction nucleotides: 18. Germline loops: CDR1 SGHTA, CDR2 FQGNSA. The CDR3 covers 18 residues. The V call is TRBV7-2, the J call TRBJ2-1; 7 bases fit TRBD2. This TCR was recovered from an elderly woman in good health. The sample comprised blood. The CDR3 DNA reads as TGTGCCAGCAGCCCCCCGGCGAAAGCACGCCGGGGGGACAATGAGCAGTTCTTC. The encoded protein is CASSPPAKARRGDNEQFF.